In its sample, the clone carrying this TCR beta chain was seen a few times. The assay was immunoSEQ multiplex PCR, and TCRdb's table has in-frame clones only and misses some. The sample lists about 97,000 clones, just under 90% occurring once. The sample belongs to a study of blood T cell repertoires in COVID-19. Study as a whole: Samples of COVID-19 (acute and convalescent) were obtained from the United States, Italy and Spain.

Germline CDR1 DFQATT, CDR2 SNEGSKA (reference sequence). This CDR3 has 16 amino acids. The ends were cut back, 3 bases at V and 0 bases at J, with 18 bases in the middle. The TCR was taken from a human donor in a cohort sampled during active COVID-19. Sequencing used peripheral blood. This chain joins TRBV20-1 and TRBJ2-7; D gene unclear. The CDR3 region is CSASGPEDISSYEQYF. DNA of the CDR3: TGCAGTGCTAGTGGCCCCGAAGACATTTCCTCCTACGAGCAGTACTTC.